The clone carrying this TCR beta chain shows up as medium-sized by frequency. This sample stems from a study of human CD8 memory T cell subsets. TSTEM denoted stem-like memory CD8+ T cells, and these cells were CCR7+ PD-1- TIGIT-. Per germline, CDR1 SGHRS and CDR2 YFSETQ. The CDR3 is made up of 14 amino acids. UMI-labeled 5' RACE yielded the TCR beta libraries. After re-calling the 5' RACE reads, TCRdb lists one entry per CDR3 protein, DNA absent. This repertoire comprises about 7,000 distinct CDR3 sequences; its ten largest clones make up about a quarter. Sequenced: CD8+ stem-like memory T cells (TSCM and TCM) sorted from PBMCs. Subset indicated: stem-like memory CD8 T cells (TSTEM), CCR7+ PD-1- TIGIT-. This sequence was found in a human donor in good health. The chain combines TRBV5-1 with TRBJ2-7; absent DNA, TCRdb's TRBD1 call cannot be checked. The CDR3 sequence is CASSTRTGAYEQYF.